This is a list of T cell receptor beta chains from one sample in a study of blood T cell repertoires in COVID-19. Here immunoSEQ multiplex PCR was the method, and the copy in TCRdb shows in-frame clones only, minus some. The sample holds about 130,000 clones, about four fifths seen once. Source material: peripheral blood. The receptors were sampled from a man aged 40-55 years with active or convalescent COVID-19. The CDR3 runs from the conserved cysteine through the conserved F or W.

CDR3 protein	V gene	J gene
CASSPLKAGGKNEQFF	TRBV18	TRBJ2-1
CASTSTRKYGYTF	TRBV6-5	TRBJ1-2
CASSQGLERGGLNEQFF	TRBV14	TRBJ2-1
CASSANTGAGYTF	TRBV9	TRBJ1-2
CASIRDRINTEAFF	TRBV6-5	TRBJ1-1
CASSSTGLHEQYF	TRBV6-6	TRBJ2-7
CASSFTGSSGNTIYF	TRBV7-6	TRBJ1-3
CASSYDSTTNEKLFF	TRBV5-4	TRBJ1-4
CSASTGGQYYNSPLHF	TRBV20-1	TRBJ1-6
CASSMETAPLGSPLHF	TRBV19	TRBJ1-6
CASSHSGRLGDTQYF	TRBV19	TRBJ2-3
CASLGQNNSPLHF	TRBV5-6	TRBJ1-6
CASSLQGSEAFF	TRBV7-2	TRBJ1-1
CASSMGQMNQPQHF	TRBV7-3	TRBJ1-5
CASRDTGTGKGGYTF	TRBV6-5	TRBJ1-2
CAISDGLADTDTQYF	TRBV10-3	TRBJ2-3
CASSQDRDRANQPQHF	TRBV3-1/TRBV3-2	TRBJ1-5
CASMMGSGGLYNEQFF	TRBV2	TRBJ2-1
CASSVSPGGKETQYF	TRBV9	TRBJ2-5
CAWSINRAGANVLTF	TRBV30	TRBJ2-6
CASSAGTSANIQETQYF	TRBV19	TRBJ2-5
CASSIDLQGANVLTF	TRBV19	TRBJ2-6
CASSIKGTPYNEQFF	TRBV19	TRBJ2-1
CASSEVGQGNGYTF	TRBV6-1	TRBJ1-2
CATQWAPSGNTIYF	TRBV6-5	TRBJ1-3
CASSQGQGSHEQYF	TRBV11-2	TRBJ2-7
CASSQVGTSNEQFF	TRBV4-1	TRBJ2-1
CASSLLTGNNSPLHF	TRBV18	TRBJ1-6
CASSNRQGYNSPLHF	TRBV9	TRBJ1-6
CASSPRRRMNTEAFF	TRBV27	TRBJ1-1
CASSLLTGNNEKLFF	TRBV5-1	TRBJ1-4
CASRQLTDDSPLHF	TRBV5-1	TRBJ1-6
CASSDSDSRNGYTF	TRBV9	TRBJ1-2
CASSVLAGDHEQFF	TRBV9	TRBJ2-1
CASSFAGWETQYF	TRBV7-2	TRBJ2-5
CASTTTDTQYF	TRBV6-6	TRBJ2-3
CASSYGQGGGETQYF	TRBV6-5	TRBJ2-5
CASSREGYSNQPQHF	TRBV3-1/TRBV3-2	TRBJ1-5
CASRTGADTGELFF	TRBV2	TRBJ2-2
CASSQDPLAGGPNGPYEQYF	TRBV4-2	TRBJ2-7
CASSWDSNSPLHF	TRBV5-1	TRBJ1-6
CASTRTGYNEQFF	TRBV19	TRBJ2-1
CASSLALGGDSGGRSYNEQFF	TRBV7-8	TRBJ2-1
CAWDRAEETQYF	TRBV30	TRBJ2-5
CASSPRGASSGANVLTF	TRBV5-8	TRBJ2-6
CASSLPLQGNYGYTF	TRBV9	TRBJ1-2
CASRPTGAGNTIYF	TRBV6-6	TRBJ1-3
CASSLTIRDEQFF	TRBV7-3	TRBJ2-1
CASSNSFRDISYEQYF	TRBV5-1	TRBJ2-7
CASRDPGQWNSPLHF	TRBV6-6	TRBJ1-6
CATSIYRVAGELFF	TRBV15	TRBJ2-2